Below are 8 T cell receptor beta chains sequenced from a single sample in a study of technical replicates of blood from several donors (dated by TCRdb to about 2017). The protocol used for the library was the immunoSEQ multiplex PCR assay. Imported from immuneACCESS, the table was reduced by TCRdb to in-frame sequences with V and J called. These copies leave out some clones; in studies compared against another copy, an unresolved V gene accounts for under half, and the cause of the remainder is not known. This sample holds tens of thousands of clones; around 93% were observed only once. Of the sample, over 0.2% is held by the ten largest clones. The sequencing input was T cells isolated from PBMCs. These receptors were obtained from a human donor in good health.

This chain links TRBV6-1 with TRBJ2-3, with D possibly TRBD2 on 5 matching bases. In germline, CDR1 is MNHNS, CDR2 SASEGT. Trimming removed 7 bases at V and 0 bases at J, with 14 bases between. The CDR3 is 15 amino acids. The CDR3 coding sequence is TGTGCCAGCAAAGTGGGAGATTCTAGCACAGATACGCAGTATTTT. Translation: CASKVGDSSTDTQYF.

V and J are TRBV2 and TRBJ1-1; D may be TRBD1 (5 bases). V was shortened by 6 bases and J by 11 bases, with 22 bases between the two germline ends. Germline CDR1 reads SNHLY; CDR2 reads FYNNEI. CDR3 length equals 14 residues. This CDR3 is CASSPRAGSSAAFF. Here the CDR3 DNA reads TGTGCCAGCAGCCCCAGAGCAGGGTCCTCGGCGGCTTTCTTT.

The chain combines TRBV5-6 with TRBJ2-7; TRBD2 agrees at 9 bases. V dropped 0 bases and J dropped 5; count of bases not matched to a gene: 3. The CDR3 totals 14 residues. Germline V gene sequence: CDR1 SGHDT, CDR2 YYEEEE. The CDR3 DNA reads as TGTGCCAGCAGCTTGGGGCGGGAGGGTGACGAGCAGTACTTC. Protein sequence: CASSLGREGDEQYF.

CDR3 residues: CASLGGPTEAFF. The CDR3 region has the DNA TGTGCCAGCTTAGGGGGCCCCACTGAAGCTTTCTTT. J is TRBJ1-1 and V is TRBV6-5, with 7 bases that match TRBD1. In germline, CDR1 is MNHEY, CDR2 SVGAGI. Trimming took 8 bases from V and 4 from J; bases not matched to a gene: 4. CDR3 length: 12 amino acids.

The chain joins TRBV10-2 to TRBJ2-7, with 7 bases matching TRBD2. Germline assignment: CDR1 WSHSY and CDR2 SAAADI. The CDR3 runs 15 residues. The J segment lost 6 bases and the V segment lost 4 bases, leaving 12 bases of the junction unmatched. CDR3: CASSALERGTFEQYF. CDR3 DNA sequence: TGCGCCAGCAGTGCCTTAGAGCGGGGAACTTTCGAGCAGTACTTC.

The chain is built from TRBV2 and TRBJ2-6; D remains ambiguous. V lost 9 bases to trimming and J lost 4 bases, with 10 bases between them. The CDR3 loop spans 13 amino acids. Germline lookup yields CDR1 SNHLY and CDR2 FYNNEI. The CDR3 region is CARRFAGANVLTF. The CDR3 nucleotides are TGTGCCAGGCGATTTGCCGGGGCCAACGTCCTGACTTTC.

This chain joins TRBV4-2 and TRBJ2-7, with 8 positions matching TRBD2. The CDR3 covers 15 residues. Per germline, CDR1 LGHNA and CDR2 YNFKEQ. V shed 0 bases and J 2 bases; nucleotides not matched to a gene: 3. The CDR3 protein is CASSQESGSPYEQYF. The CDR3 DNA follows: TGTGCCAGCAGCCAAGAGAGCGGGAGCCCCTACGAGCAGTACTTC.

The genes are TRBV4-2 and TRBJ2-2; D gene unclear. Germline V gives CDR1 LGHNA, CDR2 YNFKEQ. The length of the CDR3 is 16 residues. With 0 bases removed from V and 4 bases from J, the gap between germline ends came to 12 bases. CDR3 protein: CASSQDLTIRTGELFF. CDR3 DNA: TGTGCCAGCAGCCAAGATCTTACAATTCGCACCGGGGAGCTGTTTTTT.